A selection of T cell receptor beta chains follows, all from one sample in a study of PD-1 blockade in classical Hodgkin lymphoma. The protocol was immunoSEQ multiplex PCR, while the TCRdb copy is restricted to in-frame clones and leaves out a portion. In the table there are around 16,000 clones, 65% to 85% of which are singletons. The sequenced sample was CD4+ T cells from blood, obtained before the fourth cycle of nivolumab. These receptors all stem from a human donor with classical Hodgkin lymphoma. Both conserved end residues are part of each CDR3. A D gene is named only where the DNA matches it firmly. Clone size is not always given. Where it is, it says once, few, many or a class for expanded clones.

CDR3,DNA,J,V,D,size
CASSLSGRGKQETQYF,TGCGCCAGCAGCTTGTCGGGTAGGGGGAAGCAAGAGACCCAGTACTTC,TRBJ2-5,TRBV5-1,NA,NA
CASSYSRIIQETQYF,TGTGCCAGCAGTTACTCGCGGATTATACAAGAGACCCAGTACTTC,TRBJ2-5,TRBV6-5,NA,NA
CASSQGGGWGEQYF,TGTGCCAGCAGCCAGGGAGGCGGCTGGGGAGAGCAGTACTTC,TRBJ2-7,TRBV6-5,NA,NA
CASSSLYEQYF,TGTGCCAGCAGTTCCCTTTACGAGCAGTACTTC,TRBJ2-7,TRBV6-5,NA,NA
CSVAGMETQYF,TGCAGCGTCGCAGGGATGGAGACCCAGTACTTC,TRBJ2-5,TRBV29-1,NA,NA
CASRRQPPGEKLFF,TGTGCCAGCAGACGACAGCCCCCTGGTGAAAAACTGTTTTTT,TRBJ1-4,TRBV6-1,NA,few
CASSYFGPQHF,TGTGCCAGCAGTTACTTTGGTCCCCAGCATTTT,TRBJ1-5,TRBV6-6,NA,few
CASSHTGRGDPYEQYF,TGTGCCAGCAGCCACACCGGAAGAGGGGATCCCTACGAGCAGTACTTC,TRBJ2-7,TRBV7-9,NA,NA
CASSFAGGDTDTQYF,TGTGCCAGCAGTTTTGCGGGAGGGGATACAGATACGCAGTATTTT,TRBJ2-3,TRBV28,TRBD2,NA
CASSLAGGAPYEQYF,TGTGCCAGCAGCTTAGCCGGCGGGGCCCCCTACGAGCAGTACTTC,TRBJ2-7,TRBV11-2,NA,NA
CASSEGGEQYF,TGCGCCAGCAGTGAGGGGGGCGAGCAGTACTTC,TRBJ2-7,TRBV10-1,NA,few
CAISSGTGGTEAFF,TGTGCCATCAGTTCGGGGACAGGGGGCACTGAAGCTTTCTTT,TRBJ1-1,TRBV10-3,TRBD1,NA
CASKKAGDGYEQYF,TGTGCCAGCAAAAAAGCGGGAGACGGTTACGAGCAGTACTTC,TRBJ2-7,TRBV6-1,TRBD2,once
CASSDSGRLNTEAFF,TGTGCCAGCAGCGACTCGGGACGGTTGAACACTGAAGCTTTCTTT,TRBJ1-1,TRBV5-6,NA,NA
CASGQGGNTEAFF,TGCGCCAGTGGACAGGGCGGGAACACTGAAGCTTTCTTT,TRBJ1-1,TRBV5-1,TRBD1,NA
CASRTTGQGSYEQYF,TGTGCCAGCAGGACAACGGGACAGGGCTCCTACGAGCAGTACTTC,TRBJ2-7,TRBV6-5,TRBD1,NA
CASSLTSGDSTDTQYF,TGCGCCAGCAGCTTAACTAGCGGAGATAGCACAGATACGCAGTATTTT,TRBJ2-3,TRBV5-1,TRBD2,NA
CASSLVVQGTTDTQYF,TGTGCCAGCAGCTTAGTCGTCCAGGGGACCACAGATACGCAGTATTTT,TRBJ2-3,TRBV7-8,NA,NA
CASSLLASHNTEAFF,TGCGCCAGCAGCTTGTTGGCCAGTCACAACACTGAAGCTTTCTTT,TRBJ1-1,TRBV5-1,NA,few
CASSRVGGSNEQFF,TGCGCCAGCAGCCGTGTCGGGGGATCGAATGAGCAGTTCTTC,TRBJ2-1,TRBV4-1,NA,NA
CASSEGRKTPNQPQHF,TGTGCCAGCAGTGAAGGCAGGAAAACCCCCAATCAGCCCCAGCATTTT,TRBJ1-5,TRBV2,NA,NA
CASSESGRFNQPQHF,TGCGCCAGCAGCGAATCGGGACGGTTCAATCAGCCCCAGCATTTT,TRBJ1-5,TRBV5-1,NA,NA
CASKGSGGYTF,TGTGCCAGTAAAGGTTCCGGTGGCTACACCTTC,TRBJ1-2,TRBV19,NA,large
CASSWTGGYDTEAFF,TGCGCCAGCAGCTGGACGGGCGGATACGACACTGAAGCTTTCTTT,TRBJ1-1,TRBV5-1,NA,NA
CASSLIWESDTQYF,TGTGCCAGCAGCTTAATTTGGGAGTCAGATACGCAGTATTTT,TRBJ2-3,TRBV11-2,NA,NA
CASSSGSGIQETQYF,TGCGCCAGCAGCTCGGGCTCAGGGATCCAAGAGACCCAGTACTTC,TRBJ2-5,TRBV5-1,NA,NA
CASSTGPPEMGGELFF,TGCGCCAGCAGCACGGGACCGCCGGAGATGGGCGGGGAGCTGTTTTTT,TRBJ2-2,TRBV5-1,NA,NA
CASSELDNKETQYF,TGTGCCAGCAGTGAATTGGACAATAAAGAGACCCAGTACTTC,TRBJ2-5,TRBV6-1,NA,once
CASSLSASGTEYF,TGCGCCAGCAGCTTATCGGCTAGCGGGACCGAGTACTTC,TRBJ2-7,TRBV5-1,TRBD2,NA
CASSQDGTSYYEQYF,TGCGCCAGCAGCCAAGATGGGACTAGCTACTACGAGCAGTACTTC,TRBJ2-7,TRBV4-1,TRBD2,NA
CASQEGTDTQYF,TGCGCCAGCCAGGAGGGCACAGATACGCAGTATTTT,TRBJ2-3,TRBV5-1,NA,NA
CASRDTGPGYTF,TGTGCCAGCAGGGATACAGGGCCCGGCTACACCTTC,TRBJ1-2,TRBV6-1,NA,medium-sized
CATMKRPDKSNSGANVLTF,TGTGCCACTATGAAACGCCCAGACAAGAGTAACTCTGGGGCCAACGTCCTGACTTTC,TRBJ2-6,TRBV19,NA,few
CASLRGNEQYF,TGTGCCAGCCTGAGAGGGAACGAGCAGTACTTC,TRBJ2-7,TRBV6-5,NA,NA
CASSWGTSGINEQFF,TGTGCCAGCAGTTGGGGGACTAGCGGCATTAACGAGCAGTTCTTC,TRBJ2-1,TRBV27,TRBD2,NA
CASSRGQVYNYGYTF,TGTGCCAGCAGCCGAGGACAGGTCTACAACTATGGCTACACCTTC,TRBJ1-2,TRBV14,TRBD1,NA
CATARTSEQGAHGYTF,TGTGCCACAGCCAGAACCAGTGAGCAGGGGGCGCATGGCTACACCTTC,TRBJ1-2,TRBV10-3,TRBD1,NA
CASSEGASGNNEQFF,TGCGCCAGCAGTGAAGGTGCTAGCGGGAACAATGAGCAGTTCTTC,TRBJ2-1,TRBV10-1,TRBD2,few
CASSEARGNEQFF,TGTGCCAGCAGTGAAGCGCGGGGTAATGAGCAGTTCTTC,TRBJ2-1,TRBV2,NA,NA
CASSLAAGGADTQYF,TGTGCCAGCAGCTTAGCGGCAGGGGGCGCAGATACGCAGTATTTT,TRBJ2-3,TRBV7-9,TRBD1,NA
CAISGDSNTGELFF,TGTGCCATCAGTGGCGACAGTAACACCGGGGAGCTGTTTTTT,TRBJ2-2,TRBV10-3,NA,NA
CASSVGWGTEAFF,TGTGCCAGCAGTGTGGGCTGGGGCACTGAAGCTTTCTTT,TRBJ1-1,TRBV6-5,NA,NA
CASSQGQQGYEQYF,TGCGCCAGCAGCCAGGGGCAACAGGGCTACGAGCAGTACTTC,TRBJ2-7,TRBV4-1,NA,NA
CASSFIGTYEQYF,TGTGCCAGCAGCTTTATCGGGACATACGAGCAGTACTTC,TRBJ2-7,TRBV5-6,NA,NA
CSVETRGSYNEQFF,TGCAGCGTTGAAACTCGCGGGAGTTACAATGAGCAGTTCTTC,TRBJ2-1,TRBV29-1,TRBD2,NA
CASSGSVNTGELFF,TGCGCCAGCTCCGGTTCGGTGAACACCGGGGAGCTGTTTTTT,TRBJ2-2,TRBV5-1,NA,NA
CASSLVFGGPPNEQFF,TGCGCCAGCAGCTTGGTTTTCGGGGGGCCCCCCAATGAGCAGTTCTTC,TRBJ2-1,TRBV5-1,NA,NA
CASNYRDTDTQYF,TGTGCCAGTAATTACAGGGACACAGATACGCAGTATTTT,TRBJ2-3,TRBV19,NA,NA
CASTLSGNQPQHF,TGTGCCAGTACCCTATCCGGTAATCAGCCCCAGCATTTT,TRBJ1-5,TRBV19,NA,NA